The 30 T cell receptor beta chains given below trace back to one sample, sequenced in a study of T cell responses to AZD1222 COVID-19 vaccine. The assay was immunoSEQ multiplex PCR, and TCRdb's table has in-frame clones only and misses some. The sample has 110,000 to 150,000 clones; approximately 90% are singletons. Sequenced here: peripheral blood, sampled on day 0 of AZD1222 vaccination. The origin of the receptors is an adult in good health.

The V gene is TRBV5-5, the J gene TRBJ1-6; D remains unclear. Trimming pared 0 bases from V and 9 bases from J, leaving 10 bases between. The CDR3 covers 14 residues. CDR1 is SGHKS and CDR2 is YYEKEE in the germline V gene (reference sequence). DNA for the CDR3: TGTGCCAGCAGCTTGGGCGGTTTGGGTTCACCCCTCCACTTT. Its translation: CASSLGGLGSPLHF. The full variable domain, completed using reference TRBV5-5 and TRBJ1-6, is DAGVTQSPTHLIKTRGQQVTLRCSPISGHKSVSWYQQVLGQGPQFIFQYYEKEERGRGNFPDRFSARQFPNYSSELNVNALLLGDSALYLCASSLGGLGSPLHFGNGTRLTVT.

This chain connects TRBV21-1 to TRBJ2-5; the D call of TRBD1 is as the table states it, not checked on the DNA. TRBV21-1 is labeled a pseudogene. This CDR3 has 16 amino acids. The CDR3, as DNA: TGTGCCAGCAGGACCAGGGGGACAGGGATTGGAGAGACCCAGTACTTC. Translation gives CASRTRGTGIGETQYF.

The gene calls are TRBV7-2 and TRBJ1-5; the D is unclear. CDR3 size: 13 residues. With 0 bases removed from V and 4 bases from J, the gap between germline ends came to 4 bases. Germline CDR1 reads SGHTA; CDR2 reads FQGNSA. The CDR3 sequence: CASSLAPNQPQHF. The CDR3 DNA sequence: TGTGCCAGCAGCTTAGCCCCGAATCAGCCCCAGCATTTT.

The V and J genes are TRBV30 and TRBJ1-2; TRBD1 aligns across 8 bases. Germline CDR1 is GTSNPN and CDR2 is SVGIG (reference sequence). With V trimmed by 5 bases and J by 5 bases, 13 bases remained unmatched. The CDR3 extends over 15 amino acids. In DNA, the CDR3 is TGTGCCTGGGGGGGAGGGACAGGTCGATCTTATGGCTACACCTTC. This codes for CAWGGGTGRSYGYTF.

The chain has TRBV30 and TRBJ1-2; the D gene is possibly TRBD1 (5 bases). The CDR3 runs 16 residues. Germline loops: CDR1 GTSNPN, CDR2 SVGIG (reference sequence). Trimming removed 0 bases at V and 1 base at J, with 15 bases between. In DNA form, the CDR3 reads TGTGCCTGGAGTGTACTCTCCGGGGCGGATAACTATGGCTACACCTTC. Amino acids: CAWSVLSGADNYGYTF.

This chain connects TRBV11-2 to TRBJ2-7, with D perhaps being TRBD1 or TRBD2 (5 bases each). CDR1 SGHAT and CDR2 FQNNGV come from the germline V gene. This CDR3 has 14 residues. With 5 bases removed from V and 0 bases from J, the gap between germline ends came to 11 bases. The CDR3 is CASSRDGTSYEQYF. CDR3 coding DNA: TGTGCCAGCAGCCGGGACGGAACCTCCTACGAGCAGTACTTC. The whole variable domain, remainder taken from reference TRBV11-2 and TRBJ2-7, is EAGVAQSPRYKIIEKRQSVAFWCNPISGHATLYWYQQILGQGPKLLIQFQNNGVVDDSQLPKDRFSAERLKGVDSTLKIQPAKLEDSAVYLCASSRDGTSYEQYFGPGTRLTVT.

The V gene is TRBV6-1, the J gene TRBJ2-4, with no clear D. Trimming shortened V by 2 bases and J by 0 bases, and 5 bases separated the two germline ends. CDR1 MNHNS and CDR2 SASEGT come from the germline V gene. This CDR3 has 14 residues. This CDR3 reads CASSEIRAKNIQYF. CDR3 nucleotides: TGTGCCAGCAGTGAAATTCGAGCCAAAAACATTCAGTACTTC.

The gene calls are TRBV19 and TRBJ1-5; 9 positions agree with TRBD1. Germline CDR1 LNHDA, CDR2 SQIVND (reference sequence). Trimming at V came to 7 bases and at J to 0 bases, leaving 4 bases not matched to a gene. The CDR3 spans 15 residues. The CDR3 sequence is CASTRQGDSNQPQHF. As DNA, the CDR3 is TGTGCCAGTACAAGACAGGGGGATAGCAATCAGCCCCAGCATTTT.

As DNA, the CDR3 is TGTGCCAGCAGTACCAACGTCCTGACTTTC. Its protein is CASSTNVLTF. The chain is built from TRBV12-3 or TRBV12-4 and TRBJ2-6; D is unclear. The CDR3 spans 10 residues. The V gene lost 5 bases and the J gene lost 8 bases, with 1 base spanning the gap.

V is TRBV27 and J is TRBJ1-4, with D possibly TRBD1 on 5 matching bases. This CDR3 region has 13 residues. Germline loops: CDR1 MNHEY, CDR2 SMNVEV (reference sequence). The V and J ends lost 5 bases and 5 bases respectively, with 9 bases between them. DNA of the CDR3: TGTGCCAGCAGTCGGCCAGGGAATGAAAAACTGTTTTTT. Protein sequence: CASSRPGNEKLFF.

The chain combines TRBV7-2 with TRBJ2-5; 10 bases align to TRBD2. The V gene end was trimmed by 5 bases and the J gene end by 3 bases; junction bases not matched to a gene: 3. The CDR3 consists of 14 residues. Germline V gene data show CDR1 as SGHTA and CDR2 as FQGNSA. This chain's CDR3 is CASSPGLAEETQYF. CDR3 coding DNA: TGTGCCAGCAGCCCCGGACTAGCGGAAGAGACCCAGTACTTC. Full variable domain (outside the CDR3, taken from reference TRBV7-2 and TRBJ2-5): GAGVSQSPSNKVTEKGKDVELRCDPISGHTALYWYRQSLGQGLEFLIYFQGNSAPDKSGLPSDRFSAERTGGSVSTLTIQRTQQEDSAVYLCASSPGLAEETQYFGPGTRLLVL.

This clone turned up a few times. V usage is TRBV2 and J usage is TRBJ2-2; the D gene is possibly TRBD1 (5 bases). Germline V gives CDR1 SNHLY, CDR2 FYNNEI. This CDR3 contains 12 residues. CDR3 sequence: CANQGSTGELFF. The CDR3 nucleotides are TGTGCTAACCAGGGATCCACCGGGGAGCTGTTTTTT.

The chain carries TRBV5-4 and TRBJ2-7, with TRBD2 identical over 10 bases. This CDR3 is 18 amino acids long. The V segment lost 0 bases and the J segment 3 bases; nucleotides outside the gene matches: 12. Germline CDR1 and CDR2: SGHNT and YYREEE (reference sequence). The CDR3 sequence is CASSLGGSGRAGYYEQYF. The CDR3 nucleotides are TGTGCCAGCAGCTTGGGGGGAAGCGGGAGGGCAGGGTACTACGAGCAGTACTTC.

About this clone: The sample carries other DNA sequences with the same CDR3. This chain uses TRBV7-2 with TRBJ2-5; 13 bases agree with TRBD2. Germline CDR1 SGHTA, CDR2 FQGNSA. The CDR3 consists of 15 residues. J was trimmed by 2 bases and V by 5 bases; bases with no gene match: 2. The CDR3 sequence: CASSPGLAGQETQYF. CDR3 DNA: TGTGCCAGCAGCCCGGGACTAGCGGGGCAAGAGACCCAGTACTTC.

V and J are TRBV19 and TRBJ2-6; D gene uncertain. Trimming left V 5 bases short and J 0 bases short, with 8 bases between. CDR3 length: 15 residues. Germline V lookup: CDR1 LNHDA, CDR2 SQIVND (reference sequence). CDR3 region: CASSPLSSGANVLTF. The CDR3 bases are TGTGCCAGTAGTCCGCTAAGCTCTGGGGCCAACGTCCTGACTTTC.

The chain carries TRBV14 and TRBJ1-2, with 8 nucleotides matching TRBD1. This CDR3 spans 16 amino acids. Germline V gene data show CDR1 as SGHDN and CDR2 as FVKESK. The trim removed 4 bases at V and 2 bases at J, leaving 9 bases unmatched. DNA of the CDR3: TGTGCCAGCAGCCTGGACAGGGTCGAGGGGAACTATGGCTACACCTTC. This encodes CASSLDRVEGNYGYTF.

The chain couples TRBV9 to TRBJ2-4, with 7 bases that match TRBD2. The germline V gene has CDR1 SGDLS and CDR2 YYNGEE. This CDR3 has 18 amino acids. The J segment lost 0 bases and the V segment lost 0 bases, leaving 9 bases of the junction unmatched. CDR3 bases: TGTGCCAGCAGCGTAGCATCCTGGGGGGGTGTAGCCAAAAACATTCAGTACTTC. Its protein is CASSVASWGGVAKNIQYF.

The genes are TRBV27 and TRBJ2-2, with no clear D. The V gene's germline CDR1 is MNHEY and CDR2 SMNVEV (reference sequence). The ends were cut back, 0 bases at V and 4 bases at J, with 24 bases in the middle. There are 20 residues in the CDR3. CDR3 amino acids: CASSLSPPRDIRQSTGELFF. The CDR3 DNA reads TGTGCCAGCAGTTTATCCCCTCCCCGCGACATCAGGCAGAGCACCGGGGAGCTGTTTTTT.

The CDR3 sequence is CASSSSGDLEAFF. DNA of the CDR3: TGTGCCAGCAGTTCTTCCGGGGACCTTGAAGCTTTCTTT. The chain has TRBV27 and TRBJ1-1; D might be TRBD1 (5 bases). Germline V gene data show CDR1 as MNHEY and CDR2 as SMNVEV (reference sequence). The V gene lost 4 bases and the J gene lost 7 bases, with 13 bases spanning the gap. The CDR3 runs 13 residues.

This chain connects TRBV12-5 to TRBJ1-1; weak D call: TRBD1 (6 bases). V dropped 5 bases and J dropped 8 bases, with 12 bases sitting between them. The CDR3 is made up of 12 amino acids. The germline V gene has CDR1 LGHNT and CDR2 FRNRAP. The CDR3 protein is CASGVHDREAFF. The CDR3 bases are TGTGCTAGTGGTGTCCATGACAGGGAAGCTTTCTTT.

The V call is TRBV29-1, the J call TRBJ2-1; D remains unclear. Germline CDR1 and CDR2: SQVTM and ANQGSEA. The CDR3 runs to 10 residues. V was trimmed by 4 bases and J by 9 bases, leaving 7 bases between them. The CDR3 nucleotides read TGCAGCGTTGGGGCTTTTGAGCAGTTCTTC. Encoded protein: CSVGAFEQFF.

This chain uses TRBV6-5 with TRBJ2-5; 9 positions match TRBD2. The CDR3 consists of 13 residues. V lost 6 bases, J lost 1 base, and 0 bases stayed unmatched. Germline CDR1 reads MNHEY; CDR2 reads SVGAGI. This CDR3 reads CASRTSGQETQYF. The CDR3 DNA follows: TGTGCCAGCAGGACTAGCGGCCAAGAGACCCAGTACTTC.

The chain couples TRBV10-3 to TRBJ1-1; D is undetermined. The CDR3 has 14 residues. The V gene lost 5 bases and the J gene lost 0 bases, with 10 bases spanning the gap. Per the germline V gene, CDR1 is ENHRY and CDR2 is SYGVKD. The CDR3 region has the DNA TGTGCCATCAGTCACAGCCAGCTGAACACTGAAGCTTTCTTT. It is translated as CAISHSQLNTEAFF.

The DNA for the CDR3 is TGCGCCAGCAGCTTGGCCCCCGGACAGATAGATAATTCACCCCTCCACTTT. The encoded protein is CASSLAPGQIDNSPLHF. This rearrangement joins TRBV5-1 to TRBJ1-6, with D maybe TRBD1 (6 bases). The CDR3 has 17 residues. Germline V gene lookup returns CDR1 SGHRS and CDR2 YFSETQ. V dropped 0 bases and J dropped 5 bases, with 15 bases sitting between them.

V is TRBV25-1 and J is TRBJ2-1; 7 bases agree with TRBD1. Germline CDR1 and CDR2: MGHDK and SYGVNS. V shed 1 base, J shed 9 bases, and the junction held 6 bases outside the gene matches. The CDR3 contains 14 residues. The CDR3 spells CASSESDRLGEQFF. Here the CDR3 DNA reads TGTGCCAGCAGTGAATCGGACAGGTTGGGTGAGCAGTTCTTC.

This clone was detected once. This chain joins TRBV10-3 and TRBJ1-3; D gene unclear. The CDR3 has 16 residues. Trimming stripped 2 bases from V and 0 bases from J, with 11 bases between. Germline V CDR1 and CDR2: ENHRY, SYGVKD. In DNA form, the CDR3 reads TGTGCCATCAGTGAGAAGAGTACCTACTCTGGAAACACCATATATTTT. It yields the protein CAISEKSTYSGNTIYF.

The chain links TRBV19 to TRBJ2-1, with D perhaps matching TRBD2 (6 bases). Germline CDR1 LNHDA, CDR2 SQIVND (reference sequence). The CDR3 totals 13 residues. The V end lost 5 bases, the J end lost 6 bases, and 11 bases lay between the germline ends. CDR3 in DNA: TGTGCCAGTAGTTCTCTAGCGAGCAATGAGCAGTTCTTC. Translating it yields CASSSLASNEQFF.

The V call is TRBV21-1, the J call TRBJ1-3. TRBV21-1 counts as a pseudogene. The CDR3 totals 13 residues. The CDR3 reads CAGRGGSGNTIYF. CDR3 DNA sequence: TGTGCCGGCCGCGGGGGCTCTGGAAACACCATATATTTT.

The chain combines TRBV5-6 with TRBJ2-1; 8 bases align to TRBD1. The CDR3 runs 16 residues. Trimming at V came to 0 bases and at J to 5 bases, leaving 7 bases not matched to a gene. Germline loops: CDR1 SGHDT, CDR2 YYEEEE. The CDR3 loop is CASSLAGGQSHNEQFF. The CDR3 bases are TGTGCCAGCAGCTTGGCAGGGGGCCAGAGCCACAATGAGCAGTTCTTC.

This clone has a handful of counts. The gene calls are TRBV9 and TRBJ1-2; D might be TRBD1 (5 bases). Between the trimmed V and J ends, which lost 0 bases and 8 bases, there was a span of 14 bases. Germline lookup yields CDR1 SGDLS and CDR2 YYNGEE. The CDR3 extends over 14 amino acids. In DNA form, the CDR3 reads TGTGCCAGCAGCGTAGCAGCCCAGGGTAGGGGCTACACCTTC. Protein product: CASSVAAQGRGYTF.